Reported below is one T cell receptor (beta chain). Its cognate antigen is unknown. Source study methods: Filtering differed since immunoSEQ provided only junctions, with no quality scores. Clones were read by immunoSEQ multiplex PCR, and TCRdb kept only the in-frame ones, dropping some. Clonal size and the V and J genes are those of that table, whereas D and trimming came from the DNA. In the table there are roughly 2.1 million clones, about 92% of which are singletons. The source of the sample is a study of shared clonotypes between healthy human individuals. Positive CCR7 selection of CD45RO-negative cells yielded the naive CD8 cells, and terminally differentiated effector memory CD45RA+ cells were excluded. Study-level findings and limits: Naive subsets, compared against memory subsets, generally had larger estimated richness values. Sequencing of the sorted subsets was shown by rarefaction to be incomplete despite large depth.

This TCR was sampled from a man in his late teens or twenties in good health. Some clones in this sample may be carry-over from other donors' samples. Material for sequencing was naive CD8+ T cells from PBMCs.

In nucleotides, the CDR3 is TGTGCCAGTAGTACCAGAGGTGGAATTGATGGCTACACCTTC. Translating it yields CASSTRGGIDGYTF. V and J are TRBV19 and TRBJ1-2, with D uncertain. The CDR3 covers 14 residues. V was trimmed by 4 bases and J by 6 bases, leaving 15 bases between them. Per germline, CDR1 LNHDA and CDR2 SQIVND (reference sequence).